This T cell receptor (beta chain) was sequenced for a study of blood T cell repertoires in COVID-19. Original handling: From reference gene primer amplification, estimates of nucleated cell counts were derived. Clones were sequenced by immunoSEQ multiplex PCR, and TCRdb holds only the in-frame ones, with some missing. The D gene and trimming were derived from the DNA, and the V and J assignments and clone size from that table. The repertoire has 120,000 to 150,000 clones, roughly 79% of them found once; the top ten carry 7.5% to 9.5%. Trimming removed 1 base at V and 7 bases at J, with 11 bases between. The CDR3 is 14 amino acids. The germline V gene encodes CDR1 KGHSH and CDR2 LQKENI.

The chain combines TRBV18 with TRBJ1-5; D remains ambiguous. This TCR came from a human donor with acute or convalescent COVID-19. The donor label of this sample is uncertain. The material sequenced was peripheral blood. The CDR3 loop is CASSPRRDQQPQHF. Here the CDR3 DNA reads TGTGCCAGCTCACCACGGAGGGATCAACAGCCCCAGCATTTT.